Listed below are T cell receptor beta chains from one sample, sequenced in a study of T cell responses to AZD1222 COVID-19 vaccine. Sequencing was performed with immunoSEQ multiplex PCR; in TCRdb, only in-frame clones are kept and a portion is missing. In the table there are about 120,000 clones, around 85% of which are singletons. Sequences were derived from peripheral blood, sampled on day 0 of AZD1222 vaccination. The source is an adult in good health. Both conserved end residues are part of each CDR3. Fields, in order: J gene, D gene, clone size, V gene, CDR3 DNA, CDR3 protein. D genes are given only for firm matches. Clone sizes are given selectively: once, few, many, or a class where the clone is expanded.

>TRBJ1-4|NA|NA|TRBV27
TGTGCCAGCAGTTCTCATGGGAATGAAAAACTGTTTTTT
CASSSHGNEKLFF
>TRBJ1-1|NA|NA|TRBV19
TGTGCCAGTAGTCCTCACAGTGGGAACACTGAAGCTTTCTTT
CASSPHSGNTEAFF
>TRBJ2-2|TRBD1|NA|TRBV7-9
TGTGCCAGCAGCTTAAGGAACAGGGGGATTATCGGGGAGCTGTTTTTT
CASSLRNRGIIGELFF
>TRBJ2-2|NA|NA|TRBV11-2
TGTGCCAGCAGCTTGATGTCCGGGACGGGAGAGGGCTTCTCCGGGGAGCTGTTTTTT
CASSLMSGTGEGFSGELFF
>TRBJ2-5|NA|once|TRBV24-1
TGTGCCACCAGTGATTCAGGGATGTGGGAGACCCAGTACTTC
CATSDSGMWETQYF
>TRBJ1-1|NA|NA|TRBV4-3
TGCGCCAGCAGCCAGGCCATTGGGGTCTCTGAAGCTTTCTTT
CASSQAIGVSEAFF
>TRBJ1-2|TRBD1|NA|TRBV5-1
TGCGCCAGCGGTACTTTCGGCGGAGGACAGGGATCAGCTAACTATGGCTACACCTTC
CASGTFGGGQGSANYGYTF
>TRBJ1-1|TRBD1|NA|TRBV27
TGTGCCAGCAGCCGGGACAGGGGTCTCACTGAAGCTTTCTTT
CASSRDRGLTEAFF
>TRBJ1-1|NA|once|TRBV10-1
TGCGCCAGCAGTGAGTCGGGGGGAATCGAAGCTTTCTTT
CASSESGGIEAFF
>TRBJ1-1|NA|NA|TRBV5-1
TGCGCCAGCAGCTTGGTGGTTGGGGGGAACACTGAAGCTTTCTTT
CASSLVVGGNTEAFF
>TRBJ1-1|NA|NA|TRBV3-1/TRBV3-2
TGTGCCAGCAGCCAAGATCGCCCCCGGGGGTACCCTACTGAAGCTTTCTTT
CASSQDRPRGYPTEAFF
>TRBJ1-1|NA|once|TRBV27
TGTGCCGGGGGGCTGGAGGGTGGCACTGAAGCTTTCTTT
CAGGLEGGTEAFF
>TRBJ2-3|TRBD2|NA|TRBV7-2
TGTGCCAGCAGCTTATTCATAGGGGGACTAGCGGACACAGATACGCAGTATTTT
CASSLFIGGLADTDTQYF
>TRBJ1-1|NA|NA|TRBV18
TGTGCCAGCTCAAGGCAGTTGAACACTGAAGCTTTCTTT
CASSRQLNTEAFF
>TRBJ2-3|NA|NA|TRBV19
TGTGCCAGTACACGGGAGTCCGCCACAGATACGCAGTATTTT
CASTRESATDTQYF